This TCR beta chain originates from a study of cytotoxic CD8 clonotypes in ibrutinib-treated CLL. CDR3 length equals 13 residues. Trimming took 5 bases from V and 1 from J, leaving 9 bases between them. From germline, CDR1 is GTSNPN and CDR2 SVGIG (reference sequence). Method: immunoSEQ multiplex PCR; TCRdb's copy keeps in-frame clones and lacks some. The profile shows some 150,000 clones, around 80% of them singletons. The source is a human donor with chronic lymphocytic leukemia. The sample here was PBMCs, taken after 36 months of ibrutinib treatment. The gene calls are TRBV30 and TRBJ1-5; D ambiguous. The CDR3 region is CAWSLASNQPQHF. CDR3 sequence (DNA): TGTGCCTGGTCACTAGCGAGCAATCAGCCCCAGCATTTT.